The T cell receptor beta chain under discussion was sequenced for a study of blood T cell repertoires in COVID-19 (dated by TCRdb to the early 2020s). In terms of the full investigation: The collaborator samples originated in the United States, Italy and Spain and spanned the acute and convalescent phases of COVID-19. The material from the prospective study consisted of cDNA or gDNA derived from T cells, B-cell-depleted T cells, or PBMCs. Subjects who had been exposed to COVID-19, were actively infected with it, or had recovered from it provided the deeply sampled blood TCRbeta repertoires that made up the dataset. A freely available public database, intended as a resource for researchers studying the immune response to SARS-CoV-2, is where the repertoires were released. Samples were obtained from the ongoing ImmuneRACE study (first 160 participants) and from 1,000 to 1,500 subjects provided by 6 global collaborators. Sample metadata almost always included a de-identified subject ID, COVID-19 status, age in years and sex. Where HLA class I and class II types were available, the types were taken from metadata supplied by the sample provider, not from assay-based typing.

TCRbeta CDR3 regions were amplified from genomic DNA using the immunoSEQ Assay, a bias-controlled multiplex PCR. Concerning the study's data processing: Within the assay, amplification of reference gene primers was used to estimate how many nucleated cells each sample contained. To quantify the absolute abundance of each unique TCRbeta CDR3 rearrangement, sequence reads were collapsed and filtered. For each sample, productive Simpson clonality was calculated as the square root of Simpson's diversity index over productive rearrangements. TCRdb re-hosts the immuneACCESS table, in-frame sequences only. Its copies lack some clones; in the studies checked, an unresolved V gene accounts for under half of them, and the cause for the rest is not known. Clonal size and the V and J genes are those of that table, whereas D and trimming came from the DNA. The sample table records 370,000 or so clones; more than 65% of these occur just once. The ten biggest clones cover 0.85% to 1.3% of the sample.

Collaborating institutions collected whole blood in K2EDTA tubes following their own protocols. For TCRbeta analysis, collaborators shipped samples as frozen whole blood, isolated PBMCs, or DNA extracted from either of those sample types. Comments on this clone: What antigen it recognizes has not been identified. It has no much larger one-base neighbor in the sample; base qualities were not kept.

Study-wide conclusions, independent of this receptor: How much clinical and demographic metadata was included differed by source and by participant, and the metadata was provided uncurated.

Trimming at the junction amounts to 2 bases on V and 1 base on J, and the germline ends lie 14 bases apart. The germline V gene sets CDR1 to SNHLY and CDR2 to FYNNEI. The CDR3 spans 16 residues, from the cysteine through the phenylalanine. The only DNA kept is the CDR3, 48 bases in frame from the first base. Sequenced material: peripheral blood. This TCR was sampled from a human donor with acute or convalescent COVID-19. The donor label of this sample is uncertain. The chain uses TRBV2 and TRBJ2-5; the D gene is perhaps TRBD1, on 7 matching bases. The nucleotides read TGTGCCAGCAGTGAAAGGCGGGACAGCCTCCAAGAGACCCAGTACTTC. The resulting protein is CASSERRDSLQETQYF.